This is a list of T cell receptor beta chains from one sample in a study of cytomegalovirus exposure and HLA in healthy donors. Measured with immunoSEQ multiplex PCR; TCRdb has only the in-frame clones, and not every one. The sample yields 68,000 or so clones, 95% to 97% seen once. Sequenced material: PBMCs. Source of these receptors: a man aged 18 to 29 in good health and CMV-seronegative. CDR3s include the opening cysteine and the closing phenylalanine or tryptophan. D genes are given only for firm matches. Clone size, where shown, is once, few, many, or a class for clones that have expanded.

j_call clone_size cdr3_length v_call d_call cdr3_nt cdr3_aa
TRBJ2-3 NA 13 TRBV7-2 NA TGTGCCAGCAGCTTAGGGCTGGCAGATACGCAGTATTTT CASSLGLADTQYF
TRBJ2-5 once 13 TRBV13 TRBD1 TGTGCCAGCAGCCCCAGGGGGCTGGAGACCCAGTACTTC CASSPRGLETQYF
TRBJ1-1 NA 14 TRBV2 TRBD1 TGTGCCAGCAGTGAAGGGACAGGGGGCACTGAAGCTTTCTTT CASSEGTGGTEAFF
TRBJ1-5 NA 16 TRBV11-3 TRBD1 TGTGCCAGCAGCCCGGACAGGATGTTCTTAAATCAGCCCCAGCATTTT CASSPDRMFLNQPQHF
TRBJ1-1 NA 15 TRBV6-1 NA TGTGCCAGCCACCCGTGGGGGGATGGGAACACTGAAGCTTTCTTT CASHPWGDGNTEAFF
TRBJ2-7 NA 14 TRBV6-5 NA TGTGCCAGCAGTTATCAGCGCCTTGGCTACGAGCAGTACTTC CASSYQRLGYEQYF
TRBJ2-3 once 18 TRBV4-2 TRBD2 TGTGCCAGCAGCCAAGATCTAACTAGCGGACTTAGGCGGGATACGCAGTATTTT CASSQDLTSGLRRDTQYF
TRBJ1-2 few 12 TRBV2 NA TGTGCCAGCAGGGGGCTGGACTATGGCTACACCTTC CASRGLDYGYTF
TRBJ1-5 once 12 TRBV6-1 NA TGTGCCAGCGACGGGGGCAATCAGCCCCAGCATTTT CASDGGNQPQHF
TRBJ2-1 once 19 TRBV5-4 TRBD2 TGTGCCAGCAGCTTGGGGGGACTAGCGCGACGGCTATCCTACAATGAGCAGTTCTTC CASSLGGLARRLSYNEQFF
TRBJ1-2 NA 17 TRBV10-3 TRBD1 TGTGCCATCGGGGAGACAGGGATGGTTCGTACGGACTATGGCTACACCTTC CAIGETGMVRTDYGYTF
TRBJ2-5 NA 15 TRBV5-4 TRBD2 TGTGCCAGCAGCTTGGAGGTAGCGGGCCAAGAGACCCAGTACTTC CASSLEVAGQETQYF